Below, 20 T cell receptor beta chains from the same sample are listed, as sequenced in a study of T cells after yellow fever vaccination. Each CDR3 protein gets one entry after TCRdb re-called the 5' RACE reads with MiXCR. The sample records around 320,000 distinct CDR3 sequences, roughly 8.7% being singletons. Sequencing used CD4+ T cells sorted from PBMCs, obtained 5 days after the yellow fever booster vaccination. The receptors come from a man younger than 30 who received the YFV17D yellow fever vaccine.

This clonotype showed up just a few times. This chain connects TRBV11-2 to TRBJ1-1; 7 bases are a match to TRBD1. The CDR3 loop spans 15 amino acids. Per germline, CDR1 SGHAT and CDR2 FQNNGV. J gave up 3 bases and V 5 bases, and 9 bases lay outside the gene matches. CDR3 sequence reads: CASSPTSGGHTEAFF. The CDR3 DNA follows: TGTGCCAGCAGCCCGACCTCAGGGGGGCACACTGAAGCTTTCTTT.

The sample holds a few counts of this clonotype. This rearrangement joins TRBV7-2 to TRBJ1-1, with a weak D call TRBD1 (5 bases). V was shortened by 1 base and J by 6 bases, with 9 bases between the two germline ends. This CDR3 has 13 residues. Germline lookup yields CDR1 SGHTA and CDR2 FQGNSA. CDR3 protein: CASSLVTGAEAFF. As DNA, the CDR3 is TGTGCCAGCAGCTTAGTGACGGGGGCTGAAGCTTTCTTT.

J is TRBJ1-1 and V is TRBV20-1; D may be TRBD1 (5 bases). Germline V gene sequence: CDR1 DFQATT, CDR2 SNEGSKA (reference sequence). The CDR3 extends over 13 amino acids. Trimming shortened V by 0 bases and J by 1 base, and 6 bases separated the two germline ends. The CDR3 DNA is TGCAGTGCTAGAGATGACAGGAACACTGAAGCTTTCTTT. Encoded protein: CSARDDRNTEAFF.

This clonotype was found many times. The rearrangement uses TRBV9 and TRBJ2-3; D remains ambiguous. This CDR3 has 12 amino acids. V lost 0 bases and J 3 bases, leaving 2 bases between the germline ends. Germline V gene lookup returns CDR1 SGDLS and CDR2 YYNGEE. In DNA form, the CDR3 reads TGTGCCAGCAGCGTAGCAACAGATACGCAGTATTTT. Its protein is CASSVATDTQYF.

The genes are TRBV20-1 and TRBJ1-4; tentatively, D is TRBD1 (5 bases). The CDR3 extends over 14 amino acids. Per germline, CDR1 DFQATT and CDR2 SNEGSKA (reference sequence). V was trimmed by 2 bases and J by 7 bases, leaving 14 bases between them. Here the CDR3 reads CSARSGGGSEKLFF. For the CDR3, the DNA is TGCAGTGCTAGATCGGGGGGGGGAAGTGAAAAACTGTTTTTT.

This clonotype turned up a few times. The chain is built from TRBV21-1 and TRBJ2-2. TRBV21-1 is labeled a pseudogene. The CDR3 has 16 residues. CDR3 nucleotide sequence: TGTGCCAGCAGCTTCCGATTACACAAGAACACCGGGGAGCTGTTTTTT. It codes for CASSFRLHKNTGELFF.

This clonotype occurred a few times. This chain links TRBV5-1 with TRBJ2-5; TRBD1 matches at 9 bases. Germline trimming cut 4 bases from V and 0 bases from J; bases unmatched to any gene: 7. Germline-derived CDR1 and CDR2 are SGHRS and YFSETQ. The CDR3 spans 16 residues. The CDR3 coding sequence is TGCGCCAGCAGCCGCGGGGACAGGGAGTACCAAGAGACCCAGTACTTC. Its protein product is CASSRGDREYQETQYF.

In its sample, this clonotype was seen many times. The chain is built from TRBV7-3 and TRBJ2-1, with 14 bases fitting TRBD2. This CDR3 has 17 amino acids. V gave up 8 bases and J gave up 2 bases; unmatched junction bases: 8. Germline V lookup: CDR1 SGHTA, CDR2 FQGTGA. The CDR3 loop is CASRGLAGENPYNEQFF. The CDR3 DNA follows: TGTGCCAGCCGGGGACTAGCGGGGGAGAACCCCTACAATGAGCAGTTCTTC.

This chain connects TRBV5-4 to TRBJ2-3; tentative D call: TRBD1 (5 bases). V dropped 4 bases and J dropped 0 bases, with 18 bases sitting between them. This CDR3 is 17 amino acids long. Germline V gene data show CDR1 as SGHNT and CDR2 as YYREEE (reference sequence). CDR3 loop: CASSTRITGASTDTQYF. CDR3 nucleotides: TGTGCCAGCAGCACAAGGATCACAGGCGCTAGCACAGATACGCAGTATTTT.

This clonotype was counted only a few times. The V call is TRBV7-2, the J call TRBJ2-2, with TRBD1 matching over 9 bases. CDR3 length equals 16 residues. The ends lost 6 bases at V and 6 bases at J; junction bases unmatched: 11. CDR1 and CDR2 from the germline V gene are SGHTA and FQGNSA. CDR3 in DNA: TGTGCCAGCAGGGTACCTGGGACAGGGAGTGCCGGGGAGCTGTTTTTT. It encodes CASRVPGTGSAGELFF.

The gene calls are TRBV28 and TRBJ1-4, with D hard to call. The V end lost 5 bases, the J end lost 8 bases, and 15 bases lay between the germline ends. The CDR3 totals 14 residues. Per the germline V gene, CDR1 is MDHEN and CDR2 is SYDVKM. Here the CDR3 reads CASSTAQEQEKLFF. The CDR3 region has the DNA TGTGCCAGCAGTACCGCCCAGGAGCAAGAAAAACTGTTTTTT.

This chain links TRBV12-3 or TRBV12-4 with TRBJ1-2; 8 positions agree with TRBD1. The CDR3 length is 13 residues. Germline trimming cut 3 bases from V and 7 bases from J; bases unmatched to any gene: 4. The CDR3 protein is CASSLSGGSGYTF. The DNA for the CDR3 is TGTGCCAGCAGTTTGTCAGGGGGCTCTGGCTACACCTTC.

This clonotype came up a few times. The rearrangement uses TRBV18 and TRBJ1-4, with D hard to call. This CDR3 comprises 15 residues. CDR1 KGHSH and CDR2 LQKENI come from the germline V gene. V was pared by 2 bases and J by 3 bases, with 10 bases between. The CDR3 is CASSPRWVANEKLFF. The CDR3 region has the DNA TGTGCCAGCTCACCAAGATGGGTTGCTAATGAAAAACTGTTTTTT.

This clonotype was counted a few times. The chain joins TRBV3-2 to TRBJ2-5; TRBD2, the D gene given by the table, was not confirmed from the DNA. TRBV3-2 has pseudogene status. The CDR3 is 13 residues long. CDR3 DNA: TGTGCCGCACTCGAGAGGACTAGTGAAACCCAGTACTTC. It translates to CAALERTSETQYF.

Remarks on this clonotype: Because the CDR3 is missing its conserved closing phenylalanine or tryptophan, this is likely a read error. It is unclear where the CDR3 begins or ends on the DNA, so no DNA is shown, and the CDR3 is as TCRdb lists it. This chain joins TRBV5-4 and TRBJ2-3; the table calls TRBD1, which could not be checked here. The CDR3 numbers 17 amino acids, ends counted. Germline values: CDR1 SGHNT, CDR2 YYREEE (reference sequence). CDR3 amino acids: CASSYSGTLTDTQYFGN.

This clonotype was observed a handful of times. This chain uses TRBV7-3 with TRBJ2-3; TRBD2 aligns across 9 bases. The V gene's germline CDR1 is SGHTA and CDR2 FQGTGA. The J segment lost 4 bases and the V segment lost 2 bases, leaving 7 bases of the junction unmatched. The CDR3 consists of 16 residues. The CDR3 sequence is CASSLSGGGVADTQYF. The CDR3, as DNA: TGTGCCAGCAGCTTATCGGGCGGGGGGGTCGCAGATACGCAGTATTTT.

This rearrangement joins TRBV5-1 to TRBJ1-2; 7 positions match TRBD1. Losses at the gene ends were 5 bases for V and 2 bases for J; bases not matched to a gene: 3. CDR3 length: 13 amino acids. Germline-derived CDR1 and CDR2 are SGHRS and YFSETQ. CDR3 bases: TGCGCCAGCAGGTTACAGGGGAACTATGGCTACACCTTC. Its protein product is CASRLQGNYGYTF.

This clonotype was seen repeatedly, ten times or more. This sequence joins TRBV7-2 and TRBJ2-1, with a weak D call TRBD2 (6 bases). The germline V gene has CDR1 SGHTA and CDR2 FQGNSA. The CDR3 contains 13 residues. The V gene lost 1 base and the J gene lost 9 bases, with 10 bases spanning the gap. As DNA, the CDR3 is TGTGCCAGCAGCTTAGAGGAGGGCCCTGAGCAGTTCTTC. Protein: CASSLEEGPEQFF.

The CDR3 here is CASSLVGGSTDTQYF. The CDR3 bases are TGCGCCAGCAGCTTGGTTGGGGGTAGCACAGATACGCAGTATTTT. This chain links TRBV5-1 with TRBJ2-3; TRBD1 or TRBD2 may be the D gene (5 bases each). This CDR3 spans 15 amino acids. CDR1 is SGHRS and CDR2 is YFSETQ in the germline V gene. V lost 0 bases to trimming and J lost 0 bases, with 8 bases between them.

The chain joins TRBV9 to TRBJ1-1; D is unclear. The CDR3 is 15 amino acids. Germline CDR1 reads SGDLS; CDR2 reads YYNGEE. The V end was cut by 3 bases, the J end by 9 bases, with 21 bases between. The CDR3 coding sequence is TGTGCCAGCAGCGCCTTTTCGTCCACAAATACTAAAGCTTTCTTT. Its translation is CASSAFSSTNTKAFF.